This T cell receptor (beta chain) was found in a study of T-cell reconstitution after alpha-beta-depleted transplantation in children. Study-level points and caveats: Fresh T-cell production supplied most of the T-cell counts and diversity seen one year after transplant. The origin of alpha-beta T cells about two months after transplant was reportedly several hundred expanded graft clones. It was surviving recipient T cells and thymic progenitors that gave some patients high TCRbeta diversity at day 60.

This clonotype was counted at least ten times. The antigen remains undetermined. As it was prepared, the TCRbeta library received unique molecular identifiers. One entry per CDR3 protein results from TCRdb running MiXCR on the PCR reads. This table has 330,000 or so distinct CDR3 sequences, roughly 8.2% appearing once. The CDR3 spans 12 residues. Germline V CDR1 and CDR2: SGHVS, FQNEAQ. Sequences were derived from peripheral blood, sampled 360 days after TCRalphabeta/CD19-depleted stem cell transplant. V and J are TRBV7-8 and TRBJ2-3; 7 bases line up with TRBD1. The sequence was obtained from a female patient aged 2-15 years who had a stem cell transplant for Fanconi anemia, so the T cells may come from the graft donor. In DNA, the CDR3 is TGTGCAGGGGGCCAGAGCACAGATACGCAGTATTTT. Protein sequence: CAGGQSTDTQYF.